Each of the 11 T cell receptor beta chains below was sequenced from the same sample in a study of blood T cell repertoires in COVID-19. Measured with immunoSEQ multiplex PCR; TCRdb has only the in-frame clones, and not every one. Of 300,000 to 400,000 clones listed, roughly 90% are singletons. The sample comprised peripheral blood. These receptors all stem from a woman in her 50s with active or convalescent COVID-19.

The chain joins TRBV4-3 to TRBJ1-4; D is ambiguous. Per the germline V gene, CDR1 is LGHNA and CDR2 is YSLEER. CDR3 size: 18 residues. The germline V and J ends were trimmed by 0 bases and 3 bases, with 17 bases remaining between them. CDR3 bases: TGCGCCAGCAGCCAAGAAATTAGCTCGGCTGATTCTAATGAAAAACTGTTTTTT. Translation gives CASSQEISSADSNEKLFF.

The V gene is TRBV28, the J gene TRBJ1-5; D is possibly TRBD1 (5 bases). CDR3 length: 14 residues. Per the germline V gene, CDR1 is MDHEN and CDR2 is SYDVKM. V lost 8 bases and J 1 base, leaving 12 bases between the germline ends. CDR3 residues: CASDHDRSNQPQHF. CDR3 coding DNA: TGTGCCAGCGATCACGACAGAAGCAATCAGCCCCAGCATTTT.

The chain carries TRBV12-3 or TRBV12-4 and TRBJ2-1; no reliable D call. Trimming cost V 6 bases and J 7 bases, with 13 bases left between them. The CDR3 is made up of 13 amino acids. The CDR3 reads CASSSLTVNEQFF. The CDR3 DNA reads as TGTGCCAGCAGCTCACTTACAGTGAATGAGCAGTTCTTC.

The chain uses TRBV27 and TRBJ2-7; 9 nucleotides line up with TRBD2. Germline-derived CDR1 and CDR2 are MNHEY and SMNVEV (reference sequence). This CDR3 contains 13 residues. Unmatched junction bases numbered 3, after V lost 5 bases and J lost 4 bases. CDR3 nucleotide sequence: TGTGCCAGCAGTGTGACTAGCGGTTACGAGCAGTACTTC. It encodes CASSVTSGYEQYF.

The rearrangement joins TRBV28 to TRBJ2-3; TRBD1 is a possible D gene (6 bases). The V end lost 0 bases, the J end lost 0 bases, and 10 bases lay between the germline ends. The CDR3 loop spans 16 amino acids. Germline V gene data show CDR1 as MDHEN and CDR2 as SYDVKM. CDR3 region: CASSLWTGSSTDTQYF. The CDR3 DNA is TGTGCCAGCAGTTTATGGACAGGTTCTAGCACAGATACGCAGTATTTT.

CDR3 nucleotides: TGTGCCACCAGTGACAACCCGGGGGGACAGGAGGGCAATGAGCAGTTCTTC. Translating it yields CATSDNPGGQEGNEQFF. J is TRBJ2-1 and V is TRBV24-1, with D perhaps matching TRBD1 (8 bases). V was pared by 4 bases and J by 6 bases, with 21 bases between. The CDR3 covers 17 residues. CDR1 KGHDR and CDR2 SFDVKD come from the germline V gene.

The chain combines TRBV3-1 (or the pseudogene TRBV3-2) with TRBJ1-2, with TRBD1 as a possible D gene (5 bases). Trimming removed 5 bases from V and 4 bases from J, with 32 bases in between. The CDR3 has 20 amino acids. The V gene's germline CDR1 is LGHDT and CDR2 YNNKEL (reference sequence). The CDR3 sequence: CASSELGANSLDRRVYGYTF. CDR3 DNA: TGTGCCAGCAGCGAACTCGGGGCAAATTCACTAGATAGGAGGGTCTATGGCTACACCTTC.

Points on this clone: Different DNA sequences within this sample yield the same CDR3. In nucleotides, the CDR3 is TGTGCCAGTAGTATCCCAGGAACAAGCAATCAGCCCCAGCATTTT. Its protein product is CASSIPGTSNQPQHF. This chain links TRBV19 with TRBJ1-5; D remains unclear. V gave up 3 bases and J gave up 1 base, with 10 bases separating them. Germline CDR1 LNHDA, CDR2 SQIVND (reference sequence). This CDR3 is built from 15 residues. Variable domain in full (rest from reference TRBV19 and TRBJ1-5): DGGITQSPKYLFRKEGQNVTLSCEQNLNHDAMYWYRQDPGQGLRLIYYSQIVNDFQKGDIAEGYSVSREKKESFPLTVTSAQKNPTAFYLCASSIPGTSNQPQHFGDGTRLSIL.

The chain recombines TRBV7-2 with TRBJ2-1, with 8 bases matching TRBD1. The CDR3 contains 15 residues. V shed 5 bases and J 6 bases; nucleotides not matched to a gene: 9. Germline CDR1 reads SGHTA; CDR2 reads FQGNSA. The CDR3 loop reads CASSIRGQETNEQFF. As DNA, the CDR3 is TGTGCCAGCAGCATACGGGGACAGGAAACCAATGAGCAGTTCTTC.

This clone occurred once. This chain uses TRBV11-3 with TRBJ1-1; TRBD1 agrees at 7 bases. The CDR3 is made up of 15 amino acids. V gave up 4 bases and J gave up 0 bases; unmatched junction bases: 5. CDR1 and CDR2 (germline): SGHNT, YENEEA. The CDR3 DNA reads as TGTGCCAGCAGCTCCGGGACAGCCATGAACACTGAAGCTTTCTTT. Translating gives CASSSGTAMNTEAFF.

The CDR3 coding sequence is TGTGCCAGCACCCGCAGGAGGGCCTCTTACAATGAGCAGTTCTTC. Residues: CASTRRRASYNEQFF. The rearrangement uses TRBV28 and TRBJ2-1; D is possibly TRBD2 (6 bases). Germline CDR1 reads MDHEN; CDR2 reads SYDVKM. V lost 7 bases and J 4 bases, leaving 17 bases between the germline ends. The CDR3 runs 15 residues.